The 16 T cell receptor beta chains below were found in one sample sequenced in a study of blood T cell repertoires in COVID-19. Profiled with immunoSEQ multiplex PCR; TCRdb holds only in-frame clones, not every one. The sample lists around 180,000 clones, 88% occurring once. The sequencing input was peripheral blood. The receptors here all came from a man aged 60-69 years with acute or convalescent COVID-19.

The rearrangement links TRBV7-2 to TRBJ2-7; 12 nucleotides agree with TRBD1. Unmatched junction bases numbered 10, after V lost 3 bases and J lost 7 bases. CDR1 and CDR2 (germline): SGHTA, FQGNSA. The CDR3 consists of 16 residues. The CDR3 DNA reads as TGTGCCAGCAGCTTCCCAGCCGGGACAGGGGGCTGGGAGCAGTACTTC. Translation gives CASSFPAGTGGWEQYF.

This rearrangement joins TRBV9 to TRBJ1-1; D uncertain. The CDR3 contains 13 residues. Germline CDR1 is SGDLS and CDR2 is YYNGEE. With 0 bases removed from V and 9 bases from J, the gap between germline ends came to 12 bases. The CDR3 DNA reads TGTGCCAGCAGCGTAGAAGGGCGGGGTCAAGCTTTCTTT. This gives the protein CASSVEGRGQAFF.

The chain employs TRBV9 and TRBJ2-1; 11 bases map to TRBD2. Germline lookup yields CDR1 SGDLS and CDR2 YYNGEE. The length of the CDR3 is 17 residues. The ends lost 0 bases at V and 3 bases at J; junction bases unmatched: 5. CDR3 nucleotides: TGTGCCAGCAGCGTAGCGGGACTAGCGGAGATCTACAATGAGCAGTTCTTC. This sequence encodes CASSVAGLAEIYNEQFF.

V usage is TRBV5-1 and J usage is TRBJ2-3; D gene ambiguous. CDR3 size: 13 residues. Germline CDR1 and CDR2: SGHRS and YFSETQ. V gave up 4 bases and J gave up 4 bases, with 10 bases separating them. The CDR3 spells CASSLSSPDTQYF. The CDR3, as DNA: TGCGCCAGCAGCCTTAGTTCGCCAGATACGCAGTATTTT.

In its sample, this clone was seen once. This chain joins TRBV30 and TRBJ1-2, with D possibly TRBD1 on 5 matching bases. The germline V and J ends were trimmed by 0 bases and 6 bases, with 8 bases remaining between them. The CDR3 sequence is 12 residues long. CDR1 and CDR2 (germline): GTSNPN, SVGIG (reference sequence). Written as DNA, the CDR3 is TGTGCCTGGAGTGTACGGGGGGATGGCTACACCTTC. It yields the protein CAWSVRGDGYTF.

The chain joins TRBV5-1 to TRBJ2-2; 8 bases are a match to TRBD1. The CDR3 has 15 amino acids. Germline CDR1 SGHRS, CDR2 YFSETQ. Trimming cost V 4 bases and J 7 bases; bases outside gene matches: 9. The CDR3 DNA reads as TGCGCCAGCAGCGTTTCAGGGGGCTACGACGGGGAGCTGTTTTTT. It codes for CASSVSGGYDGELFF.

This chain joins TRBV3-1 (or the pseudogene TRBV3-2) and TRBJ2-3; no clear D gene. From germline, CDR1 is LGHDT and CDR2 YNNKEL (reference sequence). The CDR3 has 12 amino acids. Trimming stripped 5 bases from V and 6 bases from J, with 9 bases between. CDR3 in DNA: TGTGCCAGCAGCATCCTTTCCGATACGCAGTATTTT. Its protein is CASSILSDTQYF.

This clone has a handful of counts. The chain has TRBV7-3 and TRBJ2-1; tentatively, D is TRBD2 (6 bases). Germline assignment: CDR1 SGHTA and CDR2 FQGTGA. This CDR3 spans 12 amino acids. Trimming took off 5 bases at V and 7 bases at J, with 9 bases between the two ends. Here the CDR3 reads CASSASGNEQFF. As DNA, the CDR3 is TGTGCCAGCAGCGCCAGCGGGAATGAGCAGTTCTTC.

This clone turned up a few times. The J gene is TRBJ1-1, the V gene TRBV7-9; D gene unclear. The CDR3 sequence is 14 residues long. V was clipped by 2 bases and J by 3 bases, with 10 bases between them. CDR1 SEHNR and CDR2 FQNEAQ come from the germline V gene (reference sequence). The CDR3 region has the DNA TGTGCCAGCAGCTTATTTTCGGAGGACACTGAAGCTTTCTTT. Translating gives CASSLFSEDTEAFF.

The chain employs TRBV18 and TRBJ2-1; a possible D gene is TRBD1 (6 bases). V lost 3 bases and J 10 bases, leaving 10 bases between the germline ends. This CDR3 comprises 12 residues. Looked up from germline, CDR1 is KGHSH and CDR2 is LQKENI. This CDR3 is CASSPETGEQFF. For the CDR3, the DNA is TGTGCCAGCTCACCCGAAACAGGGGAGCAGTTCTTC.

V usage is TRBV30 and J usage is TRBJ1-1; D perhaps matches TRBD1 (5 bases). V lost 2 bases, J lost 1 base, and 8 bases lay in between. The CDR3 loop spans 13 amino acids. CDR1 is GTSNPN, CDR2 SVGIG, per germline (reference sequence). In DNA form, the CDR3 reads TGTGCCTGGAGTCAAAGGGGGAACACTGAAGCTTTCTTT. Amino acid sequence: CAWSQRGNTEAFF.

The chain links TRBV29-1 to TRBJ1-1; TRBD1 aligns across 10 bases. The CDR3 runs to 14 residues. Germline values: CDR1 SQVTM, CDR2 ANQGSEA. The J segment lost 5 bases and the V segment lost 1 base, leaving 4 bases of the junction unmatched. DNA for the CDR3: TGCAGCGTTGAAGTGACAGGGGGCCTTACTGAAGCTTTCTTT. This sequence encodes CSVEVTGGLTEAFF.

This clone has a single count. The chain uses TRBV2 and TRBJ2-1; a possible D gene is TRBD2 (7 bases). In germline, CDR1 is SNHLY, CDR2 FYNNEI. Trimming cost V 10 bases and J 2 bases, with 15 bases left between them. The length of the CDR3 is 14 residues. CDR3 sequence: CATKGGGPYNEQFF. In DNA form, the CDR3 reads TGTGCCACAAAAGGGGGGGGTCCCTACAATGAGCAGTTCTTC.

The rearrangement links TRBV2 to TRBJ1-1, with D hard to call. Germline V lookup: CDR1 SNHLY, CDR2 FYNNEI. This CDR3 comprises 12 residues. V was cut by 4 bases and J by 6 bases, with 9 bases left in between. The CDR3 nucleotides read TGTGCCAGCAGTGTCTGGGAGGCTGAAGCTTTCTTT. Its protein product is CASSVWEAEAFF.

In this sample, this clone turned up a few times. The V and J genes are TRBV5-4 and TRBJ1-2; D gene ambiguous. The V gene's germline CDR1 is SGHNT and CDR2 YYREEE (reference sequence). This CDR3 is built from 16 residues. With 0 bases removed from V and 1 base from J, the gap between germline ends came to 13 bases. The CDR3 reads CASSLGRGLDNYGYTF. Here the CDR3 DNA reads TGTGCCAGCAGCTTGGGACGGGGTCTAGATAACTATGGCTACACCTTC. Together with reference TRBV5-4 and TRBJ1-2, the CDR3 gives the full variable domain: ETGVTQSPTHLIKTRGQQVTLRCSSQSGHNTVSWYQQALGQGPQFIFQYYREEENGRGNFPPRFSGLQFPNYSSELNVNALELDDSALYLCASSLGRGLDNYGYTFGSGTRLTVV.

V and J are TRBV5-1 and TRBJ2-2, with 8 bases identical to TRBD1. Germline V gene data show CDR1 as SGHRS and CDR2 as YFSETQ. J was trimmed by 6 bases and V by 2 bases; bases with no gene match: 6. The CDR3 totals 15 residues. The CDR3 DNA is TGCGCCAGCAGCTTTGGACAGGGAGGCCCCGGGGAGCTGTTTTTT. Its translation is CASSFGQGGPGELFF.